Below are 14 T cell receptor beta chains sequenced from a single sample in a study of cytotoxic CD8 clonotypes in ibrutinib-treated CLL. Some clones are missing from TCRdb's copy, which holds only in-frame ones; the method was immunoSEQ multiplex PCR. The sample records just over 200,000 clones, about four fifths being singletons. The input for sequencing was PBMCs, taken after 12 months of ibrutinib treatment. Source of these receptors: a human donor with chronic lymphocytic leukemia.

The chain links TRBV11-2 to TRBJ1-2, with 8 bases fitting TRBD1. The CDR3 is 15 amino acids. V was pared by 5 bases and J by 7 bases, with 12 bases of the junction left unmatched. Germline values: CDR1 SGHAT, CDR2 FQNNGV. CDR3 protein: CASSPLPTGARGYTF. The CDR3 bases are TGTGCCAGCAGCCCCCTTCCGACAGGGGCACGTGGCTACACCTTC.

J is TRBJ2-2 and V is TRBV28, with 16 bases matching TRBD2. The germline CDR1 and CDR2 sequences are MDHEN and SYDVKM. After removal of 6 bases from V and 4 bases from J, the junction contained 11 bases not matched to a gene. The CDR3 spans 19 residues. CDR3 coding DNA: TGTGCCAGCAGGGAGGGACTAGCGGGAGGGCCAAGAATCACCGGGGAGCTGTTTTTT. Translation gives CASREGLAGGPRITGELFF.

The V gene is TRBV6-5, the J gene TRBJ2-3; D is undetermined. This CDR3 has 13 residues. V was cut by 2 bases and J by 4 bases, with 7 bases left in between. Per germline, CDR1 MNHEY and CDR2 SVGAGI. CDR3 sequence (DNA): TGTGCCAGCAGTTACGGTGTCCCAGATACGCAGTATTTT. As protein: CASSYGVPDTQYF.

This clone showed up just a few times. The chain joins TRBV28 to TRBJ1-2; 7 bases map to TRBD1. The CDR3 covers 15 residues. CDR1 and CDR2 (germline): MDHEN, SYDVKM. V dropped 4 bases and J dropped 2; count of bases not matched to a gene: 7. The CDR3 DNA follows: TGTGCCAGCAGTTCCCGACAGGGATGGAACTATGGCTACACCTTC. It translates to CASSSRQGWNYGYTF.

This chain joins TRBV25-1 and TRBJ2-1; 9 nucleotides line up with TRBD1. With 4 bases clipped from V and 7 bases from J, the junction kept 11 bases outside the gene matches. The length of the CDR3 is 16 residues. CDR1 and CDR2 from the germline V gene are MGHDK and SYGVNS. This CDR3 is CASSVGQGLNTNEQFF. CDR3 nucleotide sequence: TGTGCCAGCAGTGTGGGACAGGGCTTGAATACAAATGAGCAGTTCTTC.

CDR3 sequence (DNA): TGTGCCAGCAGCTACGCCGGACTAGCCTACTACGAGCAGTACTTC. Its protein is CASSYAGLAYYEQYF. The chain carries TRBV5-6 and TRBJ2-7, with 8 positions matching TRBD2. Germline CDR1 reads SGHDT; CDR2 reads YYEEEE. Trimming took 3 bases from V and 3 from J; bases not matched to a gene: 8. The CDR3 has 15 amino acids.

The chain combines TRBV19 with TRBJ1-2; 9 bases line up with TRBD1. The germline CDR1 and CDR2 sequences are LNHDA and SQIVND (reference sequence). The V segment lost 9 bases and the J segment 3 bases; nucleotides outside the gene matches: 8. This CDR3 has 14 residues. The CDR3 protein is CASLVTGGDYGYTF. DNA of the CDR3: TGTGCCAGCCTAGTTACAGGGGGCGACTATGGCTACACCTTC.

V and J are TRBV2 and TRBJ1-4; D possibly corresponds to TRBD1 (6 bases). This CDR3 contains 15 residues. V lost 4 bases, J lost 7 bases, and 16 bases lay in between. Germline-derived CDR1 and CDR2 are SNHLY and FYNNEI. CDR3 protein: CASSGVSSGVEKLFF. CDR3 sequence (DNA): TGTGCCAGCAGTGGGGTTTCGTCAGGGGTTGAAAAACTGTTTTTT.

The CDR3 loop reads CSVVHLTGGGYEQYF. DNA for the CDR3: TGCAGCGTAGTCCACCTAACAGGGGGCGGCTACGAGCAGTACTTC. This chain links TRBV29-1 with TRBJ2-7, with 9 bases aligning to TRBD1. The CDR3 is made up of 15 amino acids. Germline lookup yields CDR1 SQVTM and CDR2 ANQGSEA. V dropped 6 bases and J dropped 3; count of bases not matched to a gene: 12.

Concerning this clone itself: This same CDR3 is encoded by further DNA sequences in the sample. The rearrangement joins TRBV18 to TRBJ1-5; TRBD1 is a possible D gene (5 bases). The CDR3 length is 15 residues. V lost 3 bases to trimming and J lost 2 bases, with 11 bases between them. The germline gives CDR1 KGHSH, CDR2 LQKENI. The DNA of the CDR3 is TGTGCCAGCTCACCCGGGACTGGAGGCAATCAGCCCCAGCATTTT. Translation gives CASSPGTGGNQPQHF.

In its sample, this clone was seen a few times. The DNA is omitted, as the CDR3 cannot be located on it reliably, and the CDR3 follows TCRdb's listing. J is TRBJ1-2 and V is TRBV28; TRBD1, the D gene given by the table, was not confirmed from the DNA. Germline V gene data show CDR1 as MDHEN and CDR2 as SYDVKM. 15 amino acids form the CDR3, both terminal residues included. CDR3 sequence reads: CASSSSTNLNYGYTF.

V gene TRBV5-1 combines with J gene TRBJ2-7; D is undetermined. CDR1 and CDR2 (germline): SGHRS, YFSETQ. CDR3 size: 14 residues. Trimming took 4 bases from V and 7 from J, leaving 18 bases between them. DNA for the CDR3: TGCGCCAGCAGCCCCGGACCACCCTCTCGGGAGCAGTACTTC. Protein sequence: CASSPGPPSREQYF.

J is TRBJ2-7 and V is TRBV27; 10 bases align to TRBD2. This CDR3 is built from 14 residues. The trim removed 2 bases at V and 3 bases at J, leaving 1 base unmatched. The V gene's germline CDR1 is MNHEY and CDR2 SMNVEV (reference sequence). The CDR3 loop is CASSLLAGDYEQYF. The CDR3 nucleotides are TGTGCCAGCAGTTTACTAGCGGGAGACTACGAGCAGTACTTC.

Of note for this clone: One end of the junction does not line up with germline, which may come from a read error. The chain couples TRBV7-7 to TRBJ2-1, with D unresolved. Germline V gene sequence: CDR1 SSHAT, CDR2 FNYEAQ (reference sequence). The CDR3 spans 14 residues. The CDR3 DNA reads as TGTGCTAGCAGCCCCCAAGTTCTTTCGGATGAGCAGTTCTTC. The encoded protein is CASSPQVLSDEQFF.